The subject of this entry is one TCR beta chain. Here immunoSEQ multiplex PCR was the method, and the copy in TCRdb shows in-frame clones only, minus some. The top ten clones hold 9.1% of a sample with about 160,000 clones, 75% to 90% of them seen once. Trimming took 0 bases from V and 0 from J, leaving 12 bases between them. The germline gives CDR1 SGHDN, CDR2 FVKESK. The CDR3 consists of 17 residues. This specimen belongs to a study of blood T cell repertoires in COVID-19. This sequence was found in a woman at least 80 years old with active or convalescent COVID-19. The V and J genes are TRBV14 and TRBJ1-5, with D maybe TRBD1 (6 bases). The sequenced material came from peripheral blood. The CDR3 bases are TGTGCCAGCAGCCAAGATCGACAGGTCTATAGCAATCAGCCCCAGCATTTT. It specifies CASSQDRQVYSNQPQHF.